The present T cell receptor beta chain was sequenced within a study of blood T cell repertoires in COVID-19. Turning to the study itself: The United States, Italy and Spain supplied acute and convalescent COVID-19 samples.

In the source study's methods: Counts of nucleated cells, estimated from reference gene primer amplification, were obtained. The protocol was immunoSEQ multiplex PCR, while the TCRdb copy is restricted to in-frame clones and leaves out a portion. V, J and clone size were drawn from that table, and D and trimming were deduced from the DNA. The data hold 140,000 to 150,000 clones, with around 90% observed a single time. Unmatched junction bases numbered 8, after V lost 1 base and J lost 7 bases. CDR1 SGHVS and CDR2 FNYEAQ come from the germline V gene. The CDR3 totals 17 residues. Adults between roughly 18 and 89 years of age took part from 20 to 25 US areas. Membership in each cohort depended on participant-reported clinical history.

V gene TRBV7-6 combines with J gene TRBJ2-1; 12 bases map to TRBD2. This clonotype was sampled from a middle-aged woman who had been exposed to COVID-19. What was sequenced was PBMCs or T cells enriched from blood (not recorded which). The CDR3 sequence: CASSLVLAGGFVNEQFF. The CDR3, as DNA: TGTGCCAGCAGCTTAGTACTAGCGGGAGGATTCGTAAATGAGCAGTTCTTC.